This section outlines one T cell receptor (beta chain) sequence together with its context. Original methodology: Using reference gene primer amplification, nucleated cell counts were estimated. Sequencing was performed with immunoSEQ multiplex PCR; in TCRdb, only in-frame clones are kept and a portion is missing. V and J calls and clone size are those listed in that table; D and trimming were worked out from the DNA. The table has around 190,000 clones, more than 65% seen once. The data derive from a study of blood T cell repertoires in COVID-19. Study-wide context: Donors in the United States, Italy and Spain gave samples during acute or convalescent COVID-19. In each case, the material was cDNA or gDNA derived from T cells, B-cell-depleted T cells, or PBMCs.

The V segment lost 5 bases and the J segment 0 bases; nucleotides outside the gene matches: 9. CDR1 and CDR2 (germline): SNHLY, FYNNEI. This CDR3 spans 18 amino acids. The rearrangement joins TRBV2 to TRBJ1-4; 10 bases align to TRBD1. Sequenced sample: PBMCs or T cells enriched from blood (not recorded which). The TCR comes from a woman aged 50 to 65 with acute COVID-19. The CDR3 region has the DNA TGTGCCAGCAGTTTTCCTGACAGGGGGCTCGCAACTAATGAAAAACTGTTTTTT. Its translation is CASSFPDRGLATNEKLFF.